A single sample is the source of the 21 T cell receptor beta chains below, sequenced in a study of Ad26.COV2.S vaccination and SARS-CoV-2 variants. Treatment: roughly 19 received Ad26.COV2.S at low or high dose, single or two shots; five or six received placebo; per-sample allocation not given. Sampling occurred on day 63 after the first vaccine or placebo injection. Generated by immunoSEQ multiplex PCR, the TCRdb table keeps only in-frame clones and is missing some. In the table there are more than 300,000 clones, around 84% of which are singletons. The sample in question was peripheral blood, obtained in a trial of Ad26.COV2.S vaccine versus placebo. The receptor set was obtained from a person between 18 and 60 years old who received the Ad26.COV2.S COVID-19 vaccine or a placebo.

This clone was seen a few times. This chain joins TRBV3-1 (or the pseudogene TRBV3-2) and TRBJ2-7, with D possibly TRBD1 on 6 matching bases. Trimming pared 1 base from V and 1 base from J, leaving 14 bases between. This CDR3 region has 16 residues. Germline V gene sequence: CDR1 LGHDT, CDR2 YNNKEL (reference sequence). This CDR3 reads CASSQGGPRPSYEQYF. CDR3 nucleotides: TGTGCCAGCAGCCAAGGGGGGCCCCGCCCTTCCTACGAGCAGTACTTC.

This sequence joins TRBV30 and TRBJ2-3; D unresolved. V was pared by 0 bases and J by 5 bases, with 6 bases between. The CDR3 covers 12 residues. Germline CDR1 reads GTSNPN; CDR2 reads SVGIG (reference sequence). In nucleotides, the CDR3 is TGTGCCTGGAGTGTAACAGTAGATACGCAGTATTTT. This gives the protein CAWSVTVDTQYF.

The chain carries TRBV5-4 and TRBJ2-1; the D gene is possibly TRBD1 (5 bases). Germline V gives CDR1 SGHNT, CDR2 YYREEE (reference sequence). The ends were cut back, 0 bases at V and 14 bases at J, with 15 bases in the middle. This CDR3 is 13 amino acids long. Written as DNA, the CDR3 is TGTGCCAGCAGCTTGGAAAGACAGTCGACGAAGTTCTTC. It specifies CASSLERQSTKFF.

CDR3 loop: CASSSPDGSSYEQYF. Written as DNA, the CDR3 is TGTGCCAGCAGCTCCCCGGACGGGAGCTCCTACGAGCAGTACTTC. The chain joins TRBV7-9 to TRBJ2-7; maybe TRBD2 (6 bases). The CDR3 is made up of 15 amino acids. The V gene lost 4 bases and the J gene lost 0 bases, with 13 bases spanning the gap. Germline V lookup: CDR1 SEHNR, CDR2 FQNEAQ (reference sequence).

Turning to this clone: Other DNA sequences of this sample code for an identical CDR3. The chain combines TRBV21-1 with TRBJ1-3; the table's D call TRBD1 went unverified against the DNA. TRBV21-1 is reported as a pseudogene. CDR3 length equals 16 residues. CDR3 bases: TGTGCCAGCAGCAAGACAGGGGGCAACTCTGGAAACACCATATATTTT. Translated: CASSKTGGNSGNTIYF.

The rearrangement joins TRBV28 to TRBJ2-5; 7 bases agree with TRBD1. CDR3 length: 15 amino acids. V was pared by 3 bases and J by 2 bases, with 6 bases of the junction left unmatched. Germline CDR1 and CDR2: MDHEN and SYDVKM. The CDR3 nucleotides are TGTGCCAGCAGTTTCAAAGGGGGCTGGCAAGAGACCCAGTACTTC. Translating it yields CASSFKGGWQETQYF. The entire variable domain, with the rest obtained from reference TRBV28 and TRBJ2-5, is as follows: DVKVTQSSRYLVKRTGEKVFLECVQDMDHENMFWYRQDPGLGLRLIYFSYDVKMKEKGDIPEGYSVSREKKERFSLILESASTNQTSMYLCASSFKGGWQETQYFGPGTRLLVL.

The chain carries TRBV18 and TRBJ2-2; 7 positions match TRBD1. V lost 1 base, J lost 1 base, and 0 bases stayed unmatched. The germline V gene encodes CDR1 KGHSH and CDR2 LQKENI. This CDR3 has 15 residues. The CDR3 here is CASSPRTGNTGELFF. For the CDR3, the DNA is TGTGCCAGCTCACCACGGACAGGGAACACCGGGGAGCTGTTTTTT.

CDR3: CASSLVRLSYEQYF. The CDR3 nucleotides are TGTGCCAGCAGCTTGGTACGGTTGTCCTACGAGCAGTACTTC. The J gene is TRBJ2-7, the V gene TRBV5-6; D call uncertain. The CDR3 runs to 14 residues. V was pared by 0 bases and J by 1 base, with 8 bases between. Germline values: CDR1 SGHDT, CDR2 YYEEEE.

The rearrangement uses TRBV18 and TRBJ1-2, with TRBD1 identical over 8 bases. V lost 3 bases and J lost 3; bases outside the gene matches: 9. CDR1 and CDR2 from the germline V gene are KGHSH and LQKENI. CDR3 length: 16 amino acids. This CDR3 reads CASSPGAGGIYYGYTF. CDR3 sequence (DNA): TGTGCCAGCTCACCGGGAGCAGGGGGCATTTACTATGGCTACACCTTC. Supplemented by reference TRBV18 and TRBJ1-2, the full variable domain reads NAGVMQNPRHLVRRRGQEARLRCSPMKGHSHVYWYRQLPEEGLKFMVYLQKENIIDESGMPKERFSAEFPKEGPSILRIQQVVRGDSAAYFCASSPGAGGIYYGYTFGSGTRLTVV.

The CDR3 region is CASSYGTDYGYTF. For the CDR3, the DNA is TGTGCCAGCAGCTATGGGACAGACTATGGCTACACCTTC. The chain uses TRBV7-9 and TRBJ1-2, with 7 bases aligning to TRBD1. Germline CDR1 reads SEHNR; CDR2 reads FQNEAQ (reference sequence). The CDR3 extends over 13 amino acids. V lost 4 bases and J lost 3; bases outside the gene matches: 2.

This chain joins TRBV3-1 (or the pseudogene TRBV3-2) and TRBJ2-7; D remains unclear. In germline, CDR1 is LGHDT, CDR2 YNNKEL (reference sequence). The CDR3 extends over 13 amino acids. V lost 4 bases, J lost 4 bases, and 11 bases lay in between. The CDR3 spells CASSLNSEYEQYF. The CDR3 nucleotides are TGTGCCAGCAGCCTAAATTCGGAGTACGAGCAGTACTTC.

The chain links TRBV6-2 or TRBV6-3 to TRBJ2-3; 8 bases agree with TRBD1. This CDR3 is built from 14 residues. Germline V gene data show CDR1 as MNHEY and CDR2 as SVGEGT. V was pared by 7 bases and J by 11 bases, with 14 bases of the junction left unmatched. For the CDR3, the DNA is TGTGCCAGCAACCCCCGGACAGGGCTGGGGATGCAGTATTTT. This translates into CASNPRTGLGMQYF.

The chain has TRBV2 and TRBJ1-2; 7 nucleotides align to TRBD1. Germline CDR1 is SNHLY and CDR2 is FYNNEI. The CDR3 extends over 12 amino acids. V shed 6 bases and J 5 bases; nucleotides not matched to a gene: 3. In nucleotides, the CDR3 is TGTGCCAGCAGGTTGACAGGGTATGGCTACACCTTC. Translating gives CASRLTGYGYTF.

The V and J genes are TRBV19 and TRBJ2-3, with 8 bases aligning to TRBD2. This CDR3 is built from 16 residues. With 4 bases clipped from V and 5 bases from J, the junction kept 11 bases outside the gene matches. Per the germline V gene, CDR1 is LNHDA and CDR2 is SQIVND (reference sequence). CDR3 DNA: TGTGCCAGTAGTAGCCCTCGGGAGCGGGGGAGAGATACGCAGTATTTT. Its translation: CASSSPRERGRDTQYF.

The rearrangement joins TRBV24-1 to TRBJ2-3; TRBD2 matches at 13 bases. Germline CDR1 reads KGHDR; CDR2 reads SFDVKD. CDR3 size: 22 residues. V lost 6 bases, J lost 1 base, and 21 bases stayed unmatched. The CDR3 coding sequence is TGTGCCACCAGTAGATGGGGCCCGGGACTAGCGGGGAAGGACCCGGGCACAGATACGCAGTATTTT. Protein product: CATSRWGPGLAGKDPGTDTQYF.

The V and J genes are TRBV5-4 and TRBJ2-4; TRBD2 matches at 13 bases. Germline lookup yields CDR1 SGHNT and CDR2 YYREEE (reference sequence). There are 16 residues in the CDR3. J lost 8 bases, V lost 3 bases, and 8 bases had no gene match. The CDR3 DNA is TGTGCCAGCAGCTCGGGGACTAGCGGGGTAAAATACATTCAGTACTTC. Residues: CASSSGTSGVKYIQYF.

The CDR3 reads CASSPMGAGNEQFF. The CDR3 DNA sequence: TGTGCCAGCTCACCGATGGGGGCCGGGAATGAGCAGTTCTTC. The chain links TRBV18 to TRBJ2-1, with a tentative D call TRBD1 (6 bases). The CDR3 covers 14 residues. From germline, CDR1 is KGHSH and CDR2 LQKENI. The V gene lost 3 bases and the J gene lost 7 bases, with 13 bases spanning the gap. Filled out from reference TRBV18 and TRBJ2-1, the complete variable domain reads NAGVMQNPRHLVRRRGQEARLRCSPMKGHSHVYWYRQLPEEGLKFMVYLQKENIIDESGMPKERFSAEFPKEGPSILRIQQVVRGDSAAYFCASSPMGAGNEQFFGPGTRLTVL.

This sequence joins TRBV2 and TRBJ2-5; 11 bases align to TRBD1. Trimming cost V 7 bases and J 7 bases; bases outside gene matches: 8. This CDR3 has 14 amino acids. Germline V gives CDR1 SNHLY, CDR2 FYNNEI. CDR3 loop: CASTGQGVLGTQYF. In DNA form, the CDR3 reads TGTGCCAGCACGGGACAGGGGGTTCTCGGGACCCAGTACTTC.

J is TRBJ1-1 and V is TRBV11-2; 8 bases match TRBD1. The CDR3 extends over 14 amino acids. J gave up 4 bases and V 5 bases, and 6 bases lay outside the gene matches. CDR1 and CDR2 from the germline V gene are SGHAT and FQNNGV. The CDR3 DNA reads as TGTGCCAGCAGCCCCAGGACAGGGAGCACTGAAGCTTTCTTT. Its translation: CASSPRTGSTEAFF.

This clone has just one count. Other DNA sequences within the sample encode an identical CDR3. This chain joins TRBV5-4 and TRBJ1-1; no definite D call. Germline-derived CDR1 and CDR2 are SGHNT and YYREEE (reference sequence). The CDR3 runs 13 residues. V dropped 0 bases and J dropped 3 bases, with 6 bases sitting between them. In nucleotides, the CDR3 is TGTGCCAGCAGCTTGGCCGCGGACACTGAAGCTTTCTTT. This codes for CASSLAADTEAFF. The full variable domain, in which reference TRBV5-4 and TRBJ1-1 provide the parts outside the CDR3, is ETGVTQSPTHLIKTRGQQVTLRCSSQSGHNTVSWYQQALGQGPQFIFQYYREEENGRGNFPPRFSGLQFPNYSSELNVNALELDDSALYLCASSLAADTEAFFGQGTRLTVV.

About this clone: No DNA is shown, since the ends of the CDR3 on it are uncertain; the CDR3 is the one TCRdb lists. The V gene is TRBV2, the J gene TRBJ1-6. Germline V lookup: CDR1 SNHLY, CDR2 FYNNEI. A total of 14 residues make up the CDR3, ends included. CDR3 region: CASTSGSYNSPLHF.